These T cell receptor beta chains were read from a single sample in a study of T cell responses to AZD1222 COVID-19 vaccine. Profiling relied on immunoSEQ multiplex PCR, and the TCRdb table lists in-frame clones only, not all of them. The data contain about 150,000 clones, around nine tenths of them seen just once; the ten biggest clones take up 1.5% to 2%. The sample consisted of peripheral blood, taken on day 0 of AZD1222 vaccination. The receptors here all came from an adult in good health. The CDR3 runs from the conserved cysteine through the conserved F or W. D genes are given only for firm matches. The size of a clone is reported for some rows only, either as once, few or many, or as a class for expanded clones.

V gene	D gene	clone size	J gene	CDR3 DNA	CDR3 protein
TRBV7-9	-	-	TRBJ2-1	TGTGCCAGCAGCTTTGCCAGCTCAACGGGAATTCAGTTCTTC	CASSFASSTGIQFF
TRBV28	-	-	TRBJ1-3	TGTGCCAGCAGTTCTAGTGGGGCCTTGGGGAGGAACACCATATATTTT	CASSSSGALGRNTIYF
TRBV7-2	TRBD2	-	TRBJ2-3	TGTGCCAGCAGCTCCCGGACTAGCGGGAGTTCAGATACGCAGTATTTT	CASSSRTSGSSDTQYF
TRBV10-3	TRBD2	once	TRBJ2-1	TGTGCCATCAGTGATGGAGCGGGGGACTTCGATGAGCAGTTCTTC	CAISDGAGDFDEQFF
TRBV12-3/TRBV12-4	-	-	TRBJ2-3	TGTGCCAGCAGTACCTCGGGCACAGATACGCAGTATTTT	CASSTSGTDTQYF
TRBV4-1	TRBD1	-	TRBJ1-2	TGCGCCAGCAGCCAAGTGAGCGGGACAGGGAACTATGGCTACACCTTC	CASSQVSGTGNYGYTF
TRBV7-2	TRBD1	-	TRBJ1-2	TGTGCCAGCAGCTTAGCCTACGACAGGGTACAAGGCTACACCTTC	CASSLAYDRVQGYTF
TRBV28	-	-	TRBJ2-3	TGTGCCAGCAGCGGTGGAGCGGGTGCCACTCAGTCGTCTCACACAGATACGCAGTATTTT	CASSGGAGATQSSHTDTQYF
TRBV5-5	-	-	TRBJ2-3	TGTGCCAGCAGCTCCCAATACGGGCCAGATACGCAGTATTTT	CASSSQYGPDTQYF
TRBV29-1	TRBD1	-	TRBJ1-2	TGCAGCGTTGTGACAGGGGGCGGAATCTATGGCTACACCTTC	CSVVTGGGIYGYTF
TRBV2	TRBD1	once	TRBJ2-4	TGTGCCAGCAGTTATGGGACAGGAAACATTCAGTACTTC	CASSYGTGNIQYF
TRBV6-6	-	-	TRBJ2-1	TGTGCCAGCAGTTATAATGTAAGCGGAGGAGGGAATGAGCAGTTCTTC	CASSYNVSGGGNEQFF
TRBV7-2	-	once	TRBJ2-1	TGTGCCAGCAGCTTGCCGACGGGAAGTGAGCAGTTCTTC	CASSLPTGSEQFF
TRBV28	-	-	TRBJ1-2	TGTGCCAGCAGTCCGGACAGCAATCTTCCTAACTATGGCTACACCTTC	CASSPDSNLPNYGYTF
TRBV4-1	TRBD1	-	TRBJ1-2	TGCGCCAGCAGCCAAGGACCGACAGGGGCAACGTATGGCTACACCTTC	CASSQGPTGATYGYTF
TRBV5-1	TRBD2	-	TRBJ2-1	TGCGCCAGCAGAGAGAGGAGCGGGAGTGATGAGCAGTTCTTC	CASRERSGSDEQFF
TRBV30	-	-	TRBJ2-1	TGTGCCTGGACCGAGGGACTCAAGATGTGGGAGCAGTTCTTC	CAWTEGLKMWEQFF
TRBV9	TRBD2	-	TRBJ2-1	TGTGCCAGCAGCCCTCGACTAGCGGGATCCTACAATGAGCAGTTCTTC	CASSPRLAGSYNEQFF
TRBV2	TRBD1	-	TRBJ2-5	TGTGCCAGCATCTCACAGGGGGCAAGCGGAGAGACCCAGTACTTC	CASISQGASGETQYF
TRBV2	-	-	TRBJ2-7	TGTGCCAGCAGCCAGGAGTCAAGAAACGAGCAGTACTTC	CASSQESRNEQYF
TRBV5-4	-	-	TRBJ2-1	TGTGCCAGCAGCTTGTTTCAGGGGAATGGCAATGAGCAGTTCTTC	CASSLFQGNGNEQFF
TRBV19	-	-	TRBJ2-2	TGTGCCAGTAGGGGGCAGTCGGACACCGGGGAGCTGTTTTTT	CASRGQSDTGELFF
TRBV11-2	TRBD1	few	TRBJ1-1	TGTGCCAGCAGCCCGACAGGGGACCTCGGGCGAAGGAACACTGAAGCTTTCTTT	CASSPTGDLGRRNTEAFF
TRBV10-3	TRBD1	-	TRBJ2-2	TGTGCCATATCAAGACAGGGGGCTGGGAACACCGGGGAGCTGTTTTTT	CAISRQGAGNTGELFF
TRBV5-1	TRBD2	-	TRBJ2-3	TGCGCCAGCAGCTTGACTAGCGGGAAAAGGAGGCGGTCAGATACGCAGTATTTT	CASSLTSGKRRRSDTQYF
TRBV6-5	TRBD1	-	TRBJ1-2	TGTGCCAGCAGGGCCAGACAGGGCGGCTATGGCTACACCTTC	CASRARQGGYGYTF
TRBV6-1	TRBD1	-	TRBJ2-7	TGTGCCAGCAGCGAATCGACAGGGCTGGGAGTACACGAGCAGTACTTC	CASSESTGLGVHEQYF
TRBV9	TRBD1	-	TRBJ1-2	TGTGCCAGCAGCTCCGACAGGGGGAGCAGGACTAACTATGGCTACACCTTC	CASSSDRGSRTNYGYTF
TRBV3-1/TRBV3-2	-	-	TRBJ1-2	TGTGCCAGCAGCCGAAGTATTAACTATGGCTACACCTTC	CASSRSINYGYTF
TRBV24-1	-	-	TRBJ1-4	TGTGCCACCAGTGATTCGAAGGGCCCCTCTTCTTTTAATGAAAAACTGTTTTTT	CATSDSKGPSSFNEKLFF
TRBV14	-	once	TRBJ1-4	TGTGCCAGCAGCCAAATTGGGACCCAAGAAAAACTGTTTTTT	CASSQIGTQEKLFF
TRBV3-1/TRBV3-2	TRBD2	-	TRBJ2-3	TGTGCCAGCAGCCAAGGAGATAGCGGGAGATTGGGGAGCACAGATACGCAGTATTTT	CASSQGDSGRLGSTDTQYF
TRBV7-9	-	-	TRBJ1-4	TGTGCCAGCAGCCCTAAAAAAAGGAGACTGTTTTTT	CASSPKKRRLFF
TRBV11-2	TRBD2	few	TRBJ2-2	TGTGCCAGCAAAACCCTAGCGGGTAGAAACACCGGGGAGCTGTTTTTT	CASKTLAGRNTGELFF
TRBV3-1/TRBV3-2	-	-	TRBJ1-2	TGTGCCAGCAGCCATGGAGCTAACTATGGCTACACCTTC	CASSHGANYGYTF
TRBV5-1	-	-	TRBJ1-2	TGCGCCAGCAGCTTACTCGGGGACCAGGCCTATGGCTACACCTTC	CASSLLGDQAYGYTF
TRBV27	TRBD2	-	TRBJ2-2	TGTGCCAGCAGTTTAGGGGTAGCGGGAGCCACCGGGGAGCTGTTTTTT	CASSLGVAGATGELFF
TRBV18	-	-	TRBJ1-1	TGTGCCACCCCACGCATCGAGGCATTGAACACTGAAGCTTTCTTT	CATPRIEALNTEAFF
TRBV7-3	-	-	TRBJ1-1	TGTGCCAGCAGCTTAATGGCCCACGGAGGATTGAACACTGAAGCTTTCTTT	CASSLMAHGGLNTEAFF
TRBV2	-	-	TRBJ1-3	TGTGCCAGCAGTGAACCGGCACGGGACTACGGAAACACCATATATTTT	CASSEPARDYGNTIYF
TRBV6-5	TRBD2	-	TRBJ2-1	TGTGCCAGCAGTTACCCCACAGCGGGGGCAAGGCGGGAGCAGTTCTTC	CASSYPTAGARREQFF
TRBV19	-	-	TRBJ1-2	TGTGCCAGTAGTATGATCGGTACAGCTGCTAACTATGGCTACACCTTC	CASSMIGTAANYGYTF
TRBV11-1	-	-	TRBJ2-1	TGTGCCAGCAGCTTAGATTCGACTACTAGGAGCGAGCAGTTCTTC	CASSLDSTTRSEQFF
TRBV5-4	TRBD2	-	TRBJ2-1	TGTGCCAGCAGCCTTAGACTAGCGGGAGAGGATGAGCAGTTCTTC	CASSLRLAGEDEQFF
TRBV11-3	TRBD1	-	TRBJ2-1	TGTGCCAGCAGTCGAGGACAGGGAACGTACAATGAGCAGTTCTTC	CASSRGQGTYNEQFF
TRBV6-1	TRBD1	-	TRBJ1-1	TGTGCCAGCAGTGAAAAGTCGTTGACAGGGACTGAAGCTTTCTTT	CASSEKSLTGTEAFF
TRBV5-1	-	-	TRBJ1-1	TGCGCCAGCAGCTTGGCCGAAGTCGACGCCGCTGAAGCTTTCTTT	CASSLAEVDAAEAFF
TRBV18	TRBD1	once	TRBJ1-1	TGTGCCAGCTCGCGGACAGGGAATACTGAAGCTTTCTTT	CASSRTGNTEAFF
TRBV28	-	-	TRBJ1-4	TGTGCCAGCAGTTTATCCCACGCGGGGGGTGAAAAACTGTTTTTT	CASSLSHAGGEKLFF
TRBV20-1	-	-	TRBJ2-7	TGCAGTGCTGAAGCCTCATACGAGCAGTACTTC	CSAEASYEQYF
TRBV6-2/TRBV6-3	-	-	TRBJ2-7	TGTGCCAGCAGTACCGCGACAGTGAATCTTTACGAGCAGTACTTC	CASSTATVNLYEQYF
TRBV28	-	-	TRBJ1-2	TGTGCCAGCAGTTCCCACCTAACCTGGGACGAGCGCGGTGGGCCCTATGGCTACACCTTC	CASSSHLTWDERGGPYGYTF
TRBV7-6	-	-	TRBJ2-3	TGTGCCAGCAGCTTCAGTCCCGGGTTGGCCAAATACACAGATACGCAGTATTTT	CASSFSPGLAKYTDTQYF
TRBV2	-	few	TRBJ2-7	TGTGCCAGCACTCCCGGGTACGAGCAGTACTTC	CASTPGYEQYF
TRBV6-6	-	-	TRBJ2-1	TGTGCCAGCAGTTATTCTGGGAGAGCTGATGAGCAGTTCTTC	CASSYSGRADEQFF
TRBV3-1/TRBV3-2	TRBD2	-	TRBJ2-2	TGTGCCAGCAGCTACGGGACTAAGGGAGTCGGGGAGCTGTTTTTT	CASSYGTKGVGELFF
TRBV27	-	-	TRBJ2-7	TGTGCCAGCAGTTTAGGGAGAGGCTACGAGCAGTACTTC	CASSLGRGYEQYF
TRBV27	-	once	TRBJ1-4	TGTGCCAGCAGTCCCCGGCGAGTGGATGAAAAACTGTTTTTT	CASSPRRVDEKLFF
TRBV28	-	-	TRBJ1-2	TGTGCCACCACAGGAGCTTTCAGCTATGGCTACACCTTC	CATTGAFSYGYTF
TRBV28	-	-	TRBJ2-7	TGTGCCAGCAGGAATACCTACGAGCAGTACTTC	CASRNTYEQYF